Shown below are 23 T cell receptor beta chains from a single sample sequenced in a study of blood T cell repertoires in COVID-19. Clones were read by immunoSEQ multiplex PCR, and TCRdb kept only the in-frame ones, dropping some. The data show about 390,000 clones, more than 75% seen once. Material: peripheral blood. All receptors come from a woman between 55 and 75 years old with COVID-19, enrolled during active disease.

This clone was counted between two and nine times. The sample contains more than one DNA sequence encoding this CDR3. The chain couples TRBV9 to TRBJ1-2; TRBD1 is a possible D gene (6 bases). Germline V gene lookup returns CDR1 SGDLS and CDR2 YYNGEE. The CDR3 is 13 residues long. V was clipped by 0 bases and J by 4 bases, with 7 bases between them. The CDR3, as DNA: TGTGCCAGCAGCGTAGAAGGGGGCTATGGCTACACCTTC. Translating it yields CASSVEGGYGYTF.

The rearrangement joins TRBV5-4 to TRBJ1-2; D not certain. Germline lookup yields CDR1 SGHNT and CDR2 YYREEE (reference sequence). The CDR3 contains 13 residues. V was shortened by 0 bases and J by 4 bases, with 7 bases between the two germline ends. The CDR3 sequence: CASSLGAGYGYTF. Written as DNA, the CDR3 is TGTGCCAGCAGCTTGGGGGCAGGCTATGGCTACACCTTC.

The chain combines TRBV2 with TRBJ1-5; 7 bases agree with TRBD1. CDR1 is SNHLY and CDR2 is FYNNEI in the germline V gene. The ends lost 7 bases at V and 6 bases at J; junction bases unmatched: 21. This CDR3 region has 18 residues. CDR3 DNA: TGTGCCAGCACCCCGAGGGGGCGATTGGTAAACGGGGCTCAGCCCCAGCATTTT. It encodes CASTPRGRLVNGAQPQHF.

CDR3 residues: CSGEGRDRASYEQYF. CDR3 in DNA: TGCAGCGGGGAGGGACGGGACAGGGCTTCCTACGAGCAGTACTTC. V and J are TRBV29-1 and TRBJ2-7; TRBD1 matches 9 bases. After removal of 7 bases from V and 1 base from J, the junction contained 11 bases not matched to a gene. Germline V gene lookup returns CDR1 SQVTM and CDR2 ANQGSEA. This CDR3 is 15 amino acids long.

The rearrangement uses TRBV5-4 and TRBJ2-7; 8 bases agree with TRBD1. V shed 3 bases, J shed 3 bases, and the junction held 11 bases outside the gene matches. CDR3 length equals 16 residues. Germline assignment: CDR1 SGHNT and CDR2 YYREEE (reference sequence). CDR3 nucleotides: TGTGCCAGCAGCTATGATCCCGGGACAGGCAACTACGAGCAGTACTTC. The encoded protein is CASSYDPGTGNYEQYF.

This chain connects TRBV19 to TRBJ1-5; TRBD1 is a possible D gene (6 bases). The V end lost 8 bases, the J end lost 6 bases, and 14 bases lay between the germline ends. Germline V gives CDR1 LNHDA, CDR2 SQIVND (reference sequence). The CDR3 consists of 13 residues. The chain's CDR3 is CASEERGGQPQHF. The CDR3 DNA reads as TGTGCCAGTGAGGAAAGGGGGGGTCAGCCCCAGCATTTT.

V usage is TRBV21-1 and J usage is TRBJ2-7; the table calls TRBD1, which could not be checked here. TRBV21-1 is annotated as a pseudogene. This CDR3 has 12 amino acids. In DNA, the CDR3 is TGTGCCAGCATTAAAAGGGGGTACGAGCAGTACTTC. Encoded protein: CASIKRGYEQYF.

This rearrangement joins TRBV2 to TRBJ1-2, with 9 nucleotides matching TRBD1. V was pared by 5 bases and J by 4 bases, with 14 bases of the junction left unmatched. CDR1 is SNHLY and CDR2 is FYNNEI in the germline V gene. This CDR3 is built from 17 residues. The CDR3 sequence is CASSSSGQGLFRYGYTF. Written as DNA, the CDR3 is TGTGCCAGCAGTTCATCGGGACAGGGCCTATTCCGCTATGGCTACACCTTC.

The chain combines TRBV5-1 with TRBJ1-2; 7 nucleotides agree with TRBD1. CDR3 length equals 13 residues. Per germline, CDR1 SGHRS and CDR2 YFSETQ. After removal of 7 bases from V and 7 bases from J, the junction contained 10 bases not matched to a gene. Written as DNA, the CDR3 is TGCGCCAGCTCAGAGGACAGGTCGACTGGCTACACCTTC. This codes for CASSEDRSTGYTF.

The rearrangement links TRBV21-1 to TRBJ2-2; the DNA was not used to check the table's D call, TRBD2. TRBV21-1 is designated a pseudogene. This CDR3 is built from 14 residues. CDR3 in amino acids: CASSKFVYTGELFF. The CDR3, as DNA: TGTGCCAGCAGCAAATTCGTCTACACCGGGGAGCTGTTTTTT.

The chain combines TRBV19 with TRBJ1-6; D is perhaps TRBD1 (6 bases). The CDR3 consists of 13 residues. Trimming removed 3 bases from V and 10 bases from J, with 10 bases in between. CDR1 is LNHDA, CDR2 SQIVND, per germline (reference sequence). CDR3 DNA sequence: TGTGCCAGTAGTATGGGGGCAAGGTCACCCCTCCACTTT. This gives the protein CASSMGARSPLHF.

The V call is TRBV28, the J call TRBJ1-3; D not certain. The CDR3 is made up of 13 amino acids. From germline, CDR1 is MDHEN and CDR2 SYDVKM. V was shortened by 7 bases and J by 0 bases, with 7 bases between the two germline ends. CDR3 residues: CASISGSGNTIYF. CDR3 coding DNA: TGTGCCAGCATCTCAGGCTCTGGAAACACCATATATTTT.

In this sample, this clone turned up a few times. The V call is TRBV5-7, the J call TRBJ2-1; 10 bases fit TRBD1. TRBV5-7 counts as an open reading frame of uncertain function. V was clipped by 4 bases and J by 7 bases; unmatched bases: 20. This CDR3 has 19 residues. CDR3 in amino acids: CASSLKMGPPGQGVNEQFF. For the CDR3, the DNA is TGTGCCAGCAGCCTCAAAATGGGGCCCCCAGGACAGGGGGTTAATGAGCAGTTCTTC.

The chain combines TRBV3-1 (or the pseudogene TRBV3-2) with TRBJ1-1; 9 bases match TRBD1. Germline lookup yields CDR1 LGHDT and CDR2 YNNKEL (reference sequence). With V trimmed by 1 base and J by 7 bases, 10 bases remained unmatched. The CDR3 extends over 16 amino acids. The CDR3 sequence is CASSQVTGGPHGEAFF. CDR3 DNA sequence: TGTGCCAGCAGCCAAGTAACAGGGGGCCCTCATGGTGAAGCTTTCTTT.

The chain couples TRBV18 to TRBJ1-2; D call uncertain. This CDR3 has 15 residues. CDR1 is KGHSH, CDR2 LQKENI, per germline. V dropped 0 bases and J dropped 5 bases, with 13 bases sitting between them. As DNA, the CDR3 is TGTGCCAGCTCACCACCTTCCGATGGCGGGTATGGCTACACCTTC. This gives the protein CASSPPSDGGYGYTF.

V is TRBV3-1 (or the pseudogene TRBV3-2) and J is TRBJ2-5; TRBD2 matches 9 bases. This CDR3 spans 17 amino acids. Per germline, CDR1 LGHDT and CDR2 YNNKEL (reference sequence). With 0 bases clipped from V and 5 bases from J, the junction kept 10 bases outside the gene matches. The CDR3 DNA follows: TGTGCCAGCAGCCAAGAACTGGGAGCGGGGGGCTGGGAGACCCAGTACTTC. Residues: CASSQELGAGGWETQYF.

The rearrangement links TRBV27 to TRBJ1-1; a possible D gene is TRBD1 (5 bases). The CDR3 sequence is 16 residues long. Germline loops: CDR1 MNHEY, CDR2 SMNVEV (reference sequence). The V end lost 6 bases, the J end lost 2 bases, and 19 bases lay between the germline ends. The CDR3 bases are TGTGCCAGCAGCCCATGGTCACGGGGGAGTAACACTGAAGCTTTCTTT. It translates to CASSPWSRGSNTEAFF.

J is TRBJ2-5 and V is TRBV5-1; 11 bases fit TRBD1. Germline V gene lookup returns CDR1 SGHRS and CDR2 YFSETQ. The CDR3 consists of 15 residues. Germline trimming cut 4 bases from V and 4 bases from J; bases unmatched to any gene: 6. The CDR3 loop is CASSLGQGGLETQYF. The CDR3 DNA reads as TGCGCCAGCAGCCTGGGACAGGGGGGTTTAGAGACCCAGTACTTC.

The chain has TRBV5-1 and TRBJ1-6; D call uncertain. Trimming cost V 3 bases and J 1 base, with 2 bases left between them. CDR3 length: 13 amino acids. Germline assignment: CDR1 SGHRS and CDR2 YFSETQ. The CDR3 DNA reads TGCGCCAGCAGCTCATCCTATAATTCACCCCTCCACTTT. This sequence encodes CASSSSYNSPLHF.

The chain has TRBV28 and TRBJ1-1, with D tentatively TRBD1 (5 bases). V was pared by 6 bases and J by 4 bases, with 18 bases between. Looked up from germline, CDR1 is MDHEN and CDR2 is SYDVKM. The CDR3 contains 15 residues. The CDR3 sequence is CASRRRSGDGTEAFF. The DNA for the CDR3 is TGTGCCAGCAGGCGTCGTTCGGGGGACGGCACTGAAGCTTTCTTT. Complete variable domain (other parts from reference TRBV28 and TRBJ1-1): DVKVTQSSRYLVKRTGEKVFLECVQDMDHENMFWYRQDPGLGLRLIYFSYDVKMKEKGDIPEGYSVSREKKERFSLILESASTNQTSMYLCASRRRSGDGTEAFFGQGTRLTVV.

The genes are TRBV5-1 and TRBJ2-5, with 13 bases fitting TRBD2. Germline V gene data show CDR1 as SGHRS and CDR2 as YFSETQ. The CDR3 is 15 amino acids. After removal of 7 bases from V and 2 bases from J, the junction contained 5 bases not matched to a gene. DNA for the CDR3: TGCGCCAGCCAGGGACTAGCGGGGTTTCAAGAGACCCAGTACTTC. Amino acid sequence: CASQGLAGFQETQYF.

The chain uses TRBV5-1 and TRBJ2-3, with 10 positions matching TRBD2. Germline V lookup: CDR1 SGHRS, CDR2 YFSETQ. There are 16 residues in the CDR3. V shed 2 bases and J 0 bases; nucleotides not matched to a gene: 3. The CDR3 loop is CASSLSGGVSTDTQYF. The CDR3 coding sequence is TGCGCCAGCAGCTTAAGCGGGGGGGTGAGCACAGATACGCAGTATTTT.

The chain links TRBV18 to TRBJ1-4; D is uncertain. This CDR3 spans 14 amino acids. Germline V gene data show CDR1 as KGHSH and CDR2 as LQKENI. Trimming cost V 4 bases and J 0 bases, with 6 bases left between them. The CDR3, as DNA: TGTGCCAGCTCACTTACATCAACTAATGAAAAACTGTTTTTT. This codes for CASSLTSTNEKLFF.